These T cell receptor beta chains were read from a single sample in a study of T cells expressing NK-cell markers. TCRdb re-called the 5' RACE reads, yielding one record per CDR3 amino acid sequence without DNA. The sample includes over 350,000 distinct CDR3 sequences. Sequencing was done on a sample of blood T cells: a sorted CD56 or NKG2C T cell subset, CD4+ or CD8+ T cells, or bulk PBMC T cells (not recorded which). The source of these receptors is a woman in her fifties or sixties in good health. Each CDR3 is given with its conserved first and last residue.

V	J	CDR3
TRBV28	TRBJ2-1	CASRTSGRREGEQFF
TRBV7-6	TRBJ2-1	CASSLSVAGVVTEQFF
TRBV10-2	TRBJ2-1	CASSALAGGQGEQFF
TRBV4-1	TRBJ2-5	CASSRQERETQYF
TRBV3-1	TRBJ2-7	CASSQYPMVSSPQYF
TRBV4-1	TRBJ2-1	CASRGPGLAVSNEQFF
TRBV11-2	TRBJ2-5	CASSPRSVQETQYF
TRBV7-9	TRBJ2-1	CASSLFSGSSNNEQFF
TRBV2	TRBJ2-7	CASLAGSSYEQYF
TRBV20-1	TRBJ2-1	CSATNLQSGASYNEQFF
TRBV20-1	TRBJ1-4	CSARDGEASNEKLFF
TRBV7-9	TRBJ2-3	CASSLSGRNTQYF
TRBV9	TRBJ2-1	CASSVGVAGENEQFF
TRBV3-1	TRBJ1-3	CASSQDLDPSGNTIYF
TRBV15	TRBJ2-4	CATSRYREYGKNIQYF
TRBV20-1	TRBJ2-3	CSAKRIVADTQYF
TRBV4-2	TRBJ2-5	CASSREAGYEETQYF
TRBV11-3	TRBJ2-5	CASSSGTTAGQETQYF
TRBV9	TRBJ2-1	CASSVAGPNSPEQFF
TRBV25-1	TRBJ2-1	CASSEFGERRQFF
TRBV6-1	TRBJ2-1	CASSEGLLGEQFF
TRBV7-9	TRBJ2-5	CASSSAPETQYF
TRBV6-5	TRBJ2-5	CASSTSDPLDRETQYF
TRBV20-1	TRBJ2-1	CSARKAGRVNEQFF
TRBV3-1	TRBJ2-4	CASSQRGAGAKNIQYF
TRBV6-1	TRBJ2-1	CAFGLAGFTYNEQFF
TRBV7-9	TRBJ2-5	CASSLVGLGGETQYF